This is a list of T cell receptor beta chains from one sample in a study of blood T cell repertoires in COVID-19. Clones were read by immunoSEQ multiplex PCR, and TCRdb kept only the in-frame ones, dropping some. The table lists more than 250,000 clones, 86% of them singletons, with around 2.4% in the top ten. The sample consisted of PBMCs or T cells enriched from blood (not recorded which). These receptors originate from a woman between 18 and 29 years old who had recovered from COVID-19. Both conserved end residues are part of each CDR3. The order of the fields is J gene, V gene, clone size, D gene, CDR3 DNA, CDR3 protein. D genes are given only for firm matches. Expanded clones get a size class; other rows say once, few or many, or leave the size out.

>TRBJ2-7|TRBV19|-|TRBD1
TGTGCCAGTAGTATAATCACAGGGGGCGTGGGGGAGCAGTACTTC
CASSIITGGVGEQYF
>TRBJ2-1|TRBV5-1|few|-
TGCGCCAGCAGTGAAGGGGCCACTCCGGACTACAATGAGCAGTTCTTC
CASSEGATPDYNEQFF
>TRBJ1-2|TRBV4-3|-|-
TGCGCCAGCAGCCAAGAGGGGCACTTACTCTATGGCTACACCTTC
CASSQEGHLLYGYTF
>TRBJ1-1|TRBV27|once|TRBD1
TGTGCCAGCAGTTTACAGGGGGGCACTGAAGCTTTCTTT
CASSLQGGTEAFF
>TRBJ2-2|TRBV6-4|few|-
TGTGCCAGCAGTCCCGAGGTCGACTTCCACGCGAACACCGGGGAGCTGTTTTTT
CASSPEVDFHANTGELFF
>TRBJ2-3|TRBV19|-|TRBD2
TGTGCCAGTAGTGAAGAGCGGGGGGGCCCTACAGATACGCAGTATTTT
CASSEERGGPTDTQYF
>TRBJ2-7|TRBV2|-|-
TGTGCCAGCAGGCCATACGCAGGGCAGTACTTC
CASRPYAGQYF
>TRBJ2-1|TRBV7-9|-|TRBD2
TGTGCCAGCAGCCGAGAAGGCGGGACTAGAGGTGAGCAGTTCTTC
CASSREGGTRGEQFF
>TRBJ2-1|TRBV7-9|-|TRBD1
TGTGCCAGCACCACCTATACAGGGGGCCTCTACAATGAGCAGTTCTTC
CASTTYTGGLYNEQFF
>TRBJ2-2|TRBV18|-|-
TGTGCCAGCTCGCGTCAATCCGGGACAATAGACACCGGGGAGCTGTTTTTT
CASSRQSGTIDTGELFF
>TRBJ2-1|TRBV4-2|once|TRBD2
TGTGCCAGCAGCCAAGATCTAGCGGGAGGCTACAATGAGCAGTTCTTC
CASSQDLAGGYNEQFF
>TRBJ2-3|TRBV30|-|TRBD2
TGTGCCTGGAATAGCGGGGGGGCAGGTGGAGATACGCAGTATTTT
CAWNSGGAGGDTQYF
>TRBJ1-1|TRBV29-1|-|TRBD1
TGCAGCGTACTACAGGGGGGCACTGAAGCTTTCTTT
CSVLQGGTEAFF
>TRBJ2-4|TRBV2|-|TRBD1
TGTGCCAGCGCTTTCTCACGGGGAGGGACAGGGTCAAGCAAAAACATTCAGTACTTC
CASAFSRGGTGSSKNIQYF
>TRBJ1-3|TRBV7-9|-|-
TGTGCCAGCAGCCATCGGTCGTCTGGAAACACCATATATTTT
CASSHRSSGNTIYF
>TRBJ2-7|TRBV28|-|TRBD1
TGTGCCAGCAGTTCCCCCCGGGACAGGGCCTACGAGCAGTACTTC
CASSSPRDRAYEQYF
>TRBJ2-1|TRBV6-4|once|TRBD2
TGTGCCAGCAGTGACTCAAGGCGGGAGGCTAGTGAGCAGTTCTTC
CASSDSRREASEQFF
>TRBJ2-2|TRBV9|once|TRBD1
TGTGCCAGCAGCGCGCCGGGACAGGGTTACATCGGGGAGCTGTTTTTT
CASSAPGQGYIGELFF
>TRBJ2-6|TRBV6-8|once|-
TGTGCCAGCTTACAAGGACTGAGTGGGGCCAACGTCCTGACTTTC
CASLQGLSGANVLTF
>TRBJ1-5|TRBV11-2|-|-
TGTGCCAGCAGCTTAGGACTAGGGTATGGCAATCAGCCCCAGCATTTT
CASSLGLGYGNQPQHF
>TRBJ2-2|TRBV4-2|-|TRBD2
TGTGCCAGCAGCCAGACTAGCGGTAGGAACACCGGGGAGCTGTTTTTT
CASSQTSGRNTGELFF
>TRBJ2-7|TRBV25-1|-|-
TGTGCCAGCGCGAGTAGGGGTGACGAGCAGTACTTC
CASASRGDEQYF
>TRBJ2-7|TRBV5-1|-|TRBD1
TGCGCCAGCAGCCCCGGGACAGGGGTCTACGAGCAGTACTTC
CASSPGTGVYEQYF
>TRBJ1-2|TRBV30|-|-
TGTGCCTGGACGGGGGGCACCTATGGCTACACCTTC
CAWTGGTYGYTF
>TRBJ2-5|TRBV5-1|-|TRBD1
TGCGCCAGCAGCGCCCGGACAGGGCAAGAGACCCAGTACTTC
CASSARTGQETQYF
>TRBJ1-6|TRBV19|-|-
TGTGCCAGTAGTATAGTGGCGGGGATTTATAATTCACCCCTCCACTTT
CASSIVAGIYNSPLHF
>TRBJ1-1|TRBV24-1|-|-
TGTGCCACCTCCGGGGGGATTACCACTGAAGCTTTCTTT
CATSGGITTEAFF
>TRBJ2-2|TRBV19|-|TRBD2
TGTGCCAGTAGTGAGGGACTAGCGGGAAACACCGGGGAGCTGTTTTTT
CASSEGLAGNTGELFF
>TRBJ1-1|TRBV7-2|-|TRBD1
TGTGCCAGCAGCTTGGACAGGGAAGCTTTCTTT
CASSLDREAFF
>TRBJ2-7|TRBV7-9|-|-
TGTGCCAGCAGCTCCACGGGCGAGCAGTACTTC
CASSSTGEQYF
>TRBJ2-6|TRBV5-1|-|TRBD1
TGCGCCAGCAGCGGGAGGACAGGGGCCGGGGCCAACGTCCTGACTTTC
CASSGRTGAGANVLTF
>TRBJ1-6|TRBV21-1|-|-
TGTGCCAGCATCACAGGGAGCTCCTATAATTCACCCCTCCACTTT
CASITGSSYNSPLHF
>TRBJ1-5|TRBV10-3|few|TRBD1
TGTGCCATCAGTGAGTCCCCGGGACAGCACAATCAGCCCCAGCATTTT
CAISESPGQHNQPQHF
>TRBJ1-1|TRBV19|-|TRBD1
TGTGCCAGTAGTTTACCCTTTGAGACAGGGGTTAGCACTGAAGCTTTCTTT
CASSLPFETGVSTEAFF
>TRBJ2-5|TRBV9|-|-
TGTGCCAGCAGCGTAGCTACGGAGTCCGCCGCCCAGTACTTC
CASSVATESAAQYF
>TRBJ2-2|TRBV10-2|-|TRBD2
TGCGCCAGCAGGACTAGCGGCACCGGGGAGCTGTTTTTT
CASRTSGTGELFF
>TRBJ1-5|TRBV15|-|-
TGTGCCACCAGCAGAGGCCCAGGTCAACTTAGCAATCAGCCCCAGCATTTT
CATSRGPGQLSNQPQHF
>TRBJ1-5|TRBV28|-|-
TGTGCCAGCAGTTTATACCGCGTCTATAGCAATCAGCCCCAGCATTTT
CASSLYRVYSNQPQHF
>TRBJ2-7|TRBV2|-|TRBD2
TGTGCCAGCGACGGACTAGCGGGGGACTCCTACGAGCAGTACTTC
CASDGLAGDSYEQYF
>TRBJ2-1|TRBV27|-|-
TGTGCCAGCTATAGCCTGGGAGGCGCCTACAATGAGCAGTTCTTC
CASYSLGGAYNEQFF